Listed below are T cell receptor beta chains from one sample, sequenced in a study of blood T cell repertoires in COVID-19. Assay: immunoSEQ multiplex PCR; the TCRdb copy retains only in-frame clones and omits some. The data hold some 300,000 clones, with just under 90% observed a single time. The sample taken for sequencing was peripheral blood. Receptors were obtained from a woman aged 50 to 60 with COVID-19, enrolled during active disease. The CDR3 runs from the conserved cysteine through the conserved F or W. A D gene is named only where the DNA matches it firmly. Expanded clones get a size class; other rows say once, few or many, or leave the size out.

D,size,V,J,CDR3,DNA
.,few,TRBV19,TRBJ1-2,CASSIVPPRGYGYTF,TGTGCCAGTAGTATAGTTCCACCTAGGGGCTATGGCTACACCTTC
.,.,TRBV6-1,TRBJ2-2,CASSETRSNGELFF,TGTGCCAGCAGTGAAACAAGGAGTAACGGGGAGCTGTTTTTT
.,once,TRBV7-9,TRBJ2-4,CASSPSRLNSANIQYF,TGTGCCAGCAGCCCTAGCCGTCTTAATTCGGCCAACATTCAGTACTTC
TRBD1,.,TRBV7-9,TRBJ1-1,CASSLEQGGTEAFF,TGTGCCAGCAGCTTAGAGCAGGGGGGCACTGAAGCTTTCTTT
TRBD1,.,TRBV10-3,TRBJ2-7,CAISESRTGQYEQYF,TGTGCCATCAGTGAGTCGAGGACAGGGCAGTACGAGCAGTACTTC
.,.,TRBV7-2,TRBJ2-3,CASSSKRFTDTQYF,TGTGCCAGCAGCTCCAAGAGGTTCACAGATACGCAGTATTTT
TRBD1,once,TRBV9,TRBJ2-2,CASSVAGTGGLGELFF,TGTGCCAGCAGCGTTGCCGGGACAGGGGGCCTCGGGGAGCTGTTTTTT
TRBD1,.,TRBV3-1/TRBV3-2,TRBJ1-1,CASSDKGTGGTEAFF,TGTGCCAGCAGCGACAAGGGGACAGGGGGCACTGAAGCTTTCTTT
.,.,TRBV4-2,TRBJ2-4,CASSQGTEVAKNIQYF,TGTGCCAGCAGCCAAGGCACGGAGGTAGCCAAAAACATTCAGTACTTC
TRBD2,.,TRBV5-4,TRBJ2-1,CASSPRGGSYNEQFF,TGTGCCAGCAGCCCTCGCGGGGGGTCCTACAATGAGCAGTTCTTC
.,.,TRBV18,TRBJ2-3,CASSSPNPGTTDTQYF,TGTGCCAGCTCCTCACCGAATCCGGGGACTACAGATACGCAGTATTTT
.,.,TRBV7-2,TRBJ2-5,CASSLGWALRETQYF,TGTGCCAGCAGCTTAGGATGGGCCCTCCGGGAGACCCAGTACTTC
TRBD2,.,TRBV7-9,TRBJ2-1,CASSLAIAGDVVNEQFF,TGTGCCAGCAGCCTCGCGATAGCGGGAGATGTAGTAAATGAGCAGTTCTTC
TRBD2,.,TRBV23-1,TRBJ2-5,CASSQFPLAGGQETQYF,TGCGCCAGCAGTCAATTTCCGCTAGCGGGAGGGCAAGAGACCCAGTACTTC
TRBD1,.,TRBV19,TRBJ2-7,CASSIGDRDQPYEQYF,TGTGCCAGTAGTATAGGCGACAGGGATCAACCCTACGAGCAGTACTTC
TRBD2,.,TRBV4-1,TRBJ2-4,CASSQYDPRLAGSDKNIQYF,TGCGCCAGCAGCCAATACGATCCAAGACTAGCGGGTTCAGACAAAAACATTCAGTACTTC
.,.,TRBV25-1,TRBJ2-2,CASSEDWAGYTGELFF,TGTGCCAGCAGTGAAGACTGGGCAGGGTACACCGGGGAGCTGTTTTTT
TRBD2,.,TRBV4-1,TRBJ2-7,CASSQELGGRAFSDSYEQYF,TGCGCCAGCAGCCAAGAACTCGGCGGGAGGGCCTTCTCGGACTCCTACGAGCAGTACTTC
TRBD2,.,TRBV9,TRBJ2-1,CASSVGGRAGGPDEQFF,TGTGCCAGCAGCGTAGGCGGTCGAGCGGGAGGGCCCGATGAGCAGTTCTTC
TRBD1,.,TRBV7-2,TRBJ1-2,CASSFLPYRGPEGYTF,TGTGCCAGCAGCTTTCTACCGTACAGGGGACCGGAGGGCTACACCTTC
.,.,TRBV7-2,TRBJ2-7,CASSSLGRSEEQYF,TGTGCCAGCAGCTCCTTGGGGAGATCGGAAGAGCAGTACTTC
.,.,TRBV9,TRBJ2-2,CASSGAFAGELFF,TGTGCCAGCAGCGGAGCGTTTGCCGGGGAGCTGTTTTTT
TRBD1,.,TRBV5-4,TRBJ1-2,CASSLGGQGRYGYTF,TGTGCCAGCAGCTTGGGCGGACAGGGGAGATATGGCTACACCTTC
.,once,TRBV6-5,TRBJ2-7,CTRPVAYEQYF,TGTACCCGCCCAGTGGCCTACGAGCAGTACTTC